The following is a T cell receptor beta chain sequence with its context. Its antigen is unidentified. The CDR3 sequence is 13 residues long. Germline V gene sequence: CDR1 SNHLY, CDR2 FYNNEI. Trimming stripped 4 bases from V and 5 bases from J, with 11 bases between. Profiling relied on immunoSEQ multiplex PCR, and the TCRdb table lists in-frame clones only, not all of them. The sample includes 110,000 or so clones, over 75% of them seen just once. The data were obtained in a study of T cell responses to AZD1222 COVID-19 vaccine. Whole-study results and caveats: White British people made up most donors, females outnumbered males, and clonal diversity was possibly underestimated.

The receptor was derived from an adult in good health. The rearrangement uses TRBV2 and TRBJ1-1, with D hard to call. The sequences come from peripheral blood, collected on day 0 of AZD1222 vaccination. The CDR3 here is CASSVGRDTEAFF. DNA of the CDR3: TGTGCCAGCAGTGTGGGGAGGGATACTGAAGCTTTCTTT.